Each of the 14 T cell receptor beta chains below was sequenced from the same sample in a study of T cells expressing NK-cell markers. TCRdb reprocessed the 5' RACE reads; each CDR3 protein has one entry and no DNA is given. This listing includes about 150,000 distinct CDR3 sequences. The material sequenced was blood T cells: a sorted CD56 or NKG2C T cell subset, CD4+ or CD8+ T cells, or bulk PBMC T cells (not recorded which). These receptors were taken from a woman in her forties or fifties in good health.

The J gene is TRBJ2-1, the V gene TRBV3-1. In germline, CDR1 is LGHDT, CDR2 YNNKEL (reference sequence). The CDR3 covers 13 residues. Here the CDR3 reads CASSHPTNNEQFF.

The chain recombines TRBV20-1 with TRBJ1-5. CDR1 and CDR2 from the germline V gene are DFQATT and SNEGSKA (reference sequence). The length of the CDR3 is 14 residues. The CDR3 region is CSARDGESNQPQHF.

The chain carries TRBV6-6 and TRBJ1-1. Per germline, CDR1 MNHNY and CDR2 SVGAGI (reference sequence). This CDR3 has 12 residues. CDR3 sequence reads: CASSYSKGDAFF.

The CDR3 reads CASSLRDTLSYEQYF. The J gene is TRBJ2-7, the V gene TRBV5-1. The CDR3 contains 15 residues. Germline CDR1 is SGHRS and CDR2 is YFSETQ.

This sequence joins TRBV19 and TRBJ1-1; TCRdb indicates TRBD1, and absent DNA this call remains unverified. CDR1 is LNHDA, CDR2 SQIVND, per germline (reference sequence). The CDR3 runs 14 residues. This CDR3 reads CASSKGAGSTEAFF. The complete variable domain, with remaining parts taken from reference TRBV19 and TRBJ1-1, reads DGGITQSPKYLFRKEGQNVTLSCEQNLNHDAMYWYRQDPGQGLRLIYYSQIVNDFQKGDIAEGYSVSREKKESFPLTVTSAQKNPTAFYLCASSKGAGSTEAFFGQGTRLTVV.

The V gene is TRBV11-3, the J gene TRBJ2-2; TCRdb gives TRBD2 as the D gene, but with no DNA this cannot be confirmed. CDR3 length: 15 residues. In germline, CDR1 is SGHNT, CDR2 YENEEA. The CDR3 here is CASSLRGRATGELFF.

V usage is TRBV7-6 and J usage is TRBJ2-7; as DNA is missing, the TRBD2 call by TCRdb cannot be tested. This CDR3 is built from 14 residues. Per germline, CDR1 SGHVS and CDR2 FNYEAQ. CDR3 sequence: CASSGRGGTYEQYF. Drawing the rest from reference TRBV7-6 and TRBJ2-7, the complete variable domain is GAGVSQSPRYKVTKRGQDVALRCDPISGHVSLYWYRQALGQGPEFLTYFNYEAQQDKSGLPNDRFSAERPEGSISTLTIQRTEQRDSAMYRCASSGRGGTYEQYFGPGTRLTVT.

The chain has TRBV5-1 and TRBJ2-5; TCRdb names TRBD1, which stays unverified in the absence of DNA. CDR1 SGHRS and CDR2 YFSETQ come from the germline V gene. The length of the CDR3 is 15 residues. The CDR3 protein is CASSTGQGNQETQYF.

The chain links TRBV12-3 or TRBV12-4 to TRBJ1-5; there is no DNA to check the TCRdb D call of TRBD1. The CDR3 is 14 residues long. CDR3 sequence: CASTWAGSNQPQHF.

V usage is TRBV4-1 and J usage is TRBJ1-2. CDR1 and CDR2 (germline): MGHRA, YSYEKL. The CDR3 is made up of 16 amino acids. The CDR3 is CASSQDILGFNYGYTF.

V usage is TRBV6-5 and J usage is TRBJ2-3; TCRdb's assignment of TRBD2 cannot be checked, as there is no DNA. The CDR3 loop spans 17 amino acids. Germline V lookup: CDR1 MNHEY, CDR2 SVGAGI. CDR3 loop: CASSYSSLVAGGDTQYF.

This chain joins TRBV7-9 and TRBJ2-2; absent DNA, TCRdb's TRBD1 call cannot be checked. Germline lookup yields CDR1 SEHNR and CDR2 FQNEAQ (reference sequence). The CDR3 has 16 residues. CDR3 residues: CASSGNRGPNTGELFF.

CDR3 sequence: CASRDTNQPQHF. The gene calls are TRBV28 and TRBJ1-5. The CDR3 runs to 12 residues. Germline CDR1 MDHEN, CDR2 SYDVKM.

The chain links TRBV10-3 to TRBJ2-1; the D call from TCRdb, TRBD2, cannot be confirmed without DNA. The CDR3 covers 13 residues. Germline V CDR1 and CDR2: ENHRY, SYGVKD. The chain's CDR3 is CATLAGPYNEQFF.